This TCR beta chain was obtained from a study of blood T cell repertoires in COVID-19 (dated by TCRdb to 2020 to 2022). In the study overall: The collaborator samples originated in the United States, Italy and Spain and spanned the acute and convalescent phases of COVID-19. The repertoires were released in a freely available public database meant as a resource for research on the immune response to SARS-CoV-2. Deeply sampled blood TCRbeta repertoires from subjects exposed to, actively infected with, or recovered from COVID-19 were included in the dataset. Sample metadata almost always included a de-identified subject ID, COVID-19 status, age in years and sex. Samples were obtained from the ongoing ImmuneRACE study (first 160 participants) and from 950 to 1,500 subjects provided by 6 global collaborators. Where available, HLA class I and class II types were obtained from metadata supplied by the sample provider rather than from assay-based typing. The prospective study material was composed of cDNA or gDNA derived from T cells, B-cell-depleted T cells, or PBMCs. The study at large found these results: The amount of clinical and demographic metadata varied by source and participant and was provided uncurated.

The immunoSEQ Assay, a bias-controlled multiplex PCR, was used to amplify TCRbeta CDR3 regions from genomic DNA. In the authors' own workflow: The number of nucleated cells in each sample was estimated from the amplification of reference gene primers within the assay. To quantify the absolute abundance of each unique TCRbeta CDR3 rearrangement, sequence reads were collapsed and filtered. For each sample, productive Simpson clonality was calculated as the square root of Simpson's diversity index across productive rearrangements. TCRdb obtained this table from immuneACCESS and retained in-frame rearrangements with V and J assigned. These tables miss some clones; where compared with another copy, unresolved V genes account for less than half of the shortfall, and the remainder is unexplained. V, J and clone size reflect that table, while D and trimming were determined from the DNA. This sample comprises approximately 200,000 clones, 75% to 85% of them detected only once. 12% of the sample is held by the ten biggest clonotypes.

The germline V gene gives CDR1 as KGHSH and CDR2 as LQKENI. Including the terminal cysteine and phenylalanine, the CDR3 comprises 13 residues. Only the CDR3 portion is preserved as DNA: 39 bases, with reading frame beginning at the first base. V loses 3 bases of germline sequence and J loses 5 bases, and the interval between the two ends is 7 bases. As regards this clone: Its antigen target is currently unknown. Base qualities are not at hand, and no much larger clone is one base apart.

Participants in the prospective study were enrolled through a virtual design, were aged roughly 18 to 100 years, and lived in 24 United States geographic areas. In the prospective study, cohorts were assigned on the basis of participant-reported clinical history obtained from a screening survey and a study questionnaire. ImmuneRACE Cohort 3 recovered participants were defined by two consecutive negative NP/OP PCR tests, healthcare professional clearance, or symptom resolution. In the prospective study, mobile phlebotomists collected whole blood, serum and a nasopharyngeal or oropharyngeal swab from each participant. Prospective study participants could optionally give additional blood draws and questionnaires over an approximately 2-month period. Before DNA extraction, prospective study blood samples were shipped either frozen or at room temperature.

Material for sequencing was PBMCs or T cells enriched from blood (not recorded which). The clonotype originates from a man aged 35 to 55 who had recovered from COVID-19. The chain uses TRBV18 and TRBJ1-4; the D gene identity is not certain. The nucleotide sequence is TGTGCCAGCTCACCGGGAGGGAATGAAAAACTGTTTTTT. Translation gives CASSPGGNEKLFF.